This TCR beta chain derives from a study of Graves' ophthalmopathy and Graves' hyperthyroidism. This CDR3 has 15 amino acids. CDR1 and CDR2 from the germline V gene are DFQATT and SNEGSKA (reference sequence). V shed 0 bases, J shed 2 bases, and the junction held 4 bases outside the gene matches. The authors amplified TCR beta CDR3 regions from RNA transcripts. HTBI primers were used in a first-round RT-PCR, which preceded a second-round multiplex PCR. MiXCR was run by TCRdb on the multiplex PCR reads, yielding one entry per CDR3 protein. The data hold hundreds of thousands of distinct CDR3 sequences, with less than 55% observed a single time. As the starting material, approximately 10 ml of fresh peripheral blood yielded the PBMCs.

Sequenced: peripheral blood. The V and J genes are TRBV20-1 and TRBJ1-3; TRBD1 agrees at 7 bases. The sequence came from an adult man with Graves' ophthalmopathy. The CDR3 DNA reads TGCAGTGCTAGAGAAGGGGGCGCACCTGGAAACACCATATATTTT. Amino acid sequence: CSAREGGAPGNTIYF.